This T cell receptor beta chain was retrieved from a study of cytomegalovirus exposure and HLA in healthy donors. The PCR contained 60 Vbeta and 13 Jbeta primers. Sequencing was performed with immunoSEQ multiplex PCR; in TCRdb, only in-frame clones are kept and a portion is missing. This table holds 150,000 to 200,000 clones, around 72% found once. With V trimmed by 4 bases and J by 4 bases, 10 bases remained unmatched. CDR1 and CDR2 from the germline V gene are SGHRS and YFSETQ. This CDR3 has 16 residues. The chain carries TRBV5-1 and TRBJ2-7; 11 bases line up with TRBD2. Source material: PBMCs. This TCR derives from a man over 45 in good health and CMV-seronegative. CDR3 DNA sequence: TGCGCCAGCAGCCGGACCTTAGCGGGGGGGGCGTACGAGCAGTACTTC. Translation gives CASSRTLAGGAYEQYF.